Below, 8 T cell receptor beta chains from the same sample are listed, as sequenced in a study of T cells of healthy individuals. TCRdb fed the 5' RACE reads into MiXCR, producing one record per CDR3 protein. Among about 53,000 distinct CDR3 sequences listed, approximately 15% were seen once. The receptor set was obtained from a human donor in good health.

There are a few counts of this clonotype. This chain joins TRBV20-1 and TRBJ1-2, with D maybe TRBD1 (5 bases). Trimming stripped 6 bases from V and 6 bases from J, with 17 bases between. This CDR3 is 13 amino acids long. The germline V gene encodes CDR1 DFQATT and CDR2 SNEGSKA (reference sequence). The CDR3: CSAMGPRGDGYTF. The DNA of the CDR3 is TGCAGTGCCATGGGTCCCCGGGGGGATGGCTACACCTTC.

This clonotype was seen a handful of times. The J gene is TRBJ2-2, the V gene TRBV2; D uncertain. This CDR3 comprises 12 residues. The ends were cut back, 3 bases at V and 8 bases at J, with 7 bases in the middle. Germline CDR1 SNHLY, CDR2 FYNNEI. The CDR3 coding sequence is TGTGCCAGCAGTGAGGACGTAGGGGAGCTGTTTTTT. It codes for CASSEDVGELFF. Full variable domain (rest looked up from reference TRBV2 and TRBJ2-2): EPEVTQTPSHQVTQMGQEVILRCVPISNHLYFYWYRQILGQKVEFLVSFYNNEISEKSEIFDDQFSVERPDGSNFTLKIRSTKLEDSAMYFCASSEDVGELFFGEGSRLTVL.

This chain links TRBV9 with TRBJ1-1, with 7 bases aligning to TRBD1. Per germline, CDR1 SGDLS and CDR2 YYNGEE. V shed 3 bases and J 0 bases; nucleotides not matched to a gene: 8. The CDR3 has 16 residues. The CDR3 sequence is CASSGQGAQMNTEAFF. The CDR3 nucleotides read TGTGCCAGCAGCGGACAGGGCGCTCAAATGAACACTGAAGCTTTCTTT.

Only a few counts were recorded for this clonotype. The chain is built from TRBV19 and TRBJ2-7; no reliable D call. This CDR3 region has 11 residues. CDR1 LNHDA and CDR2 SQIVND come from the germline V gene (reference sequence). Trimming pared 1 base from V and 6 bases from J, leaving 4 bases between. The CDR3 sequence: CASSIATEQYF. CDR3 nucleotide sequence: TGTGCCAGTAGTATAGCCACCGAGCAGTACTTC. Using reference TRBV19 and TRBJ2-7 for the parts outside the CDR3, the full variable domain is DGGITQSPKYLFRKEGQNVTLSCEQNLNHDAMYWYRQDPGQGLRLIYYSQIVNDFQKGDIAEGYSVSREKKESFPLTVTSAQKNPTAFYLCASSIATEQYFGPGTRLTVT.

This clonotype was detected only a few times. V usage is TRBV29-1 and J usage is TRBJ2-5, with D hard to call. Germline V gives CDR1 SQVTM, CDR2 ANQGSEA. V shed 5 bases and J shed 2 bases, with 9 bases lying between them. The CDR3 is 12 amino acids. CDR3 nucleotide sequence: TGCAGCGTTCTTGGTTTACAAGAGACCCAGTACTTC. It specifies CSVLGLQETQYF.

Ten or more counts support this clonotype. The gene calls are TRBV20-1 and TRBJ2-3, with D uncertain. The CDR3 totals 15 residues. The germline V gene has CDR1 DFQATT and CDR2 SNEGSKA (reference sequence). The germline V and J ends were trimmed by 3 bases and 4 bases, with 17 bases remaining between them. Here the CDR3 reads CSASFGGTVADTQYF. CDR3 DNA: TGCAGTGCTAGCTTCGGCGGAACCGTCGCAGATACGCAGTATTTT.

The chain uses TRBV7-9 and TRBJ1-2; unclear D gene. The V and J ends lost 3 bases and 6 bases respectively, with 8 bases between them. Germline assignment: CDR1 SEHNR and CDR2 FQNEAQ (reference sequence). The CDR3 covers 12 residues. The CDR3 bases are TGTGCCAGCAGCTTCGTTCAGGATGGCTACACCTTC. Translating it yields CASSFVQDGYTF. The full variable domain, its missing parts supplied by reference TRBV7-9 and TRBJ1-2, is DTGVSQNPRHKITKRGQNVTFRCDPISEHNRLYWYRQTLGQGPEFLTYFQNEAQLEKSRLLSDRFSAERPKGSFSTLEIQRTEQGDSAMYLCASSFVQDGYTFGSGTRLTVV.

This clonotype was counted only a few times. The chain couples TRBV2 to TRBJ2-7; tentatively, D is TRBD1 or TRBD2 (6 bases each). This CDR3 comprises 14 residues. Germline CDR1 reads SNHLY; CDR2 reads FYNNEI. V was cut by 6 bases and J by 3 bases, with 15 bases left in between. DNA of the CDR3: TGTGCCAGCAGCAGAGGGGGGAAATACTACGAGCAGTACTTC. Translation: CASSRGGKYYEQYF.